This T cell receptor (beta chain) was recovered during a study of T cell repertoires in cytomegalovirus infection. Study-level background: HLA-B-restricted CMV epitopes that are well studied, plus recently identified HLA-C-restricted ones, were used by the study.

The study, taken as a whole, reports: Carriers of CMV plus the relevant HLA were identified by cumulative public TCR beta family frequency. Ex vivo responses were dominated by HLA-C-restricted CMV-specific TCR beta clonotypes.

Via MiXCR, TCRdb re-called the reads, giving one row per CDR3 protein. The repertoire has some 480,000 distinct CDR3 sequences, roughly a third of them found once; the top ten carry about a sixth. The table lists this clonotype with a few counts. Antigen: not known. The receptor was derived from a human donor in good health (CMV status not recorded). Some clones in this sample may be carry-over from other donors' samples. The source material was cultured PBMCs, sampled from culture after CMV antigen stimulation.

CDR3 DNA: TGTGCCAGCAGCTTAGGGGTCTGGCGGGAGAGTCATGAGCAGTTCTTC. Translating gives CASSLGVWRESHEQFF. The chain links TRBV7-8 to TRBJ2-1; 7 bases match TRBD2. The CDR3 sequence is 16 residues long. J was trimmed by 8 bases and V by 1 base; bases with no gene match: 11. Looked up from germline, CDR1 is SGHVS and CDR2 is FQNEAQ.